Each of the 15 T cell receptor beta chains below was sequenced from the same sample in a study of beta chain features in type 1 diabetes. Since all of the isolated RNA was reverse transcribed, expressed TCRB transcripts were what got sequenced. Sequencing used immunoSEQ multiplex PCR; TCRdb keeps in-frame clones, though not all of them. The sample lists about 410,000 clones, approximately 13% occurring once. The specimen was naive CD4+ T cells from blood. These TCRs come from a young man in good health.

This clone came up a few times. This rearrangement joins TRBV28 to TRBJ2-7, with TRBD1 matching over 7 bases. Germline CDR1 and CDR2: MDHEN and SYDVKM. With 2 bases clipped from V and 4 bases from J, the junction kept 11 bases outside the gene matches. The CDR3 runs to 16 residues. The CDR3 protein is CASSLPTGAGVYEQYF. The DNA of the CDR3 is TGTGCCAGCAGTTTACCTACAGGGGCCGGGGTTTACGAGCAGTACTTC. Using reference TRBV28 and TRBJ2-7 for the parts outside the CDR3, the full variable domain is DVKVTQSSRYLVKRTGEKVFLECVQDMDHENMFWYRQDPGLGLRLIYFSYDVKMKEKGDIPEGYSVSREKKERFSLILESASTNQTSMYLCASSLPTGAGVYEQYFGPGTRLTVT.

This clone was picked up a small number of times. The chain has TRBV4-1 and TRBJ2-3, with 7 bases aligning to TRBD1. The CDR3 contains 14 residues. Germline values: CDR1 MGHRA, CDR2 YSYEKL. The V gene end was trimmed by 4 bases and the J gene end by 1 base; junction bases not matched to a gene: 2. CDR3 sequence: CASSPGTGTDTQYF. The DNA of the CDR3 is TGCGCCAGCAGCCCGGGGACAGGCACAGATACGCAGTATTTT.

This clone was seen more than once but under ten times. J is TRBJ1-2 and V is TRBV7-9; 7 positions match TRBD1. The CDR3 is made up of 14 amino acids. Unmatched junction bases numbered 10, after V lost 5 bases and J lost 7 bases. CDR1 and CDR2 (germline): SEHNR, FQNEAQ (reference sequence). The CDR3 DNA reads TGTGCCAGCAGCCCCGACAGGGCGGTTGGTGGCTACACCTTC. Translation: CASSPDRAVGGYTF.

This sequence joins TRBV9 and TRBJ2-3; unclear D gene. CDR1 is SGDLS and CDR2 is YYNGEE in the germline V gene. There are 13 residues in the CDR3. V lost 3 bases to trimming and J lost 0 bases, with 5 bases between them. The CDR3 reads CASSADSTDTQYF. CDR3 sequence (DNA): TGTGCCAGCAGCGCCGATAGCACAGATACGCAGTATTTT.

This clone appeared a few times. J is TRBJ1-1 and V is TRBV6-1, with D possibly matching TRBD1 (6 bases). Trimming took 10 bases from V and 4 from J, leaving 22 bases between them. Germline CDR1 MNHNS, CDR2 SASEGT. This CDR3 comprises 15 residues. The CDR3 region is CATTTRGAATTEAFF. The CDR3 DNA sequence: TGTGCCACCACGACGCGGGGGGCGGCCACCACTGAAGCTTTCTTT.

The chain links TRBV19 to TRBJ1-5; 7 bases align to TRBD1. CDR3 length: 13 residues. V lost 7 bases to trimming and J lost 4 bases; unmatched junction nucleotides: 4. In germline, CDR1 is LNHDA, CDR2 SQIVND (reference sequence). The CDR3 sequence is CASTGTVNQPQHF. The CDR3 bases are TGTGCCAGTACCGGGACAGTTAATCAGCCCCAGCATTTT.

In the case of this clone: This specimen includes other DNA sequences encoding the same CDR3. V is TRBV7-2 and J is TRBJ2-5; maybe TRBD2 (7 bases). The V end lost 5 bases, the J end lost 5 bases, and 12 bases lay between the germline ends. In germline, CDR1 is SGHTA, CDR2 FQGNSA. This CDR3 comprises 13 residues. The CDR3 DNA sequence: TGTGCCAGCAGCCTGGGGGGGCGGGAGACCCAGTACTTC. This gives the protein CASSLGGRETQYF.

There are a few counts of this clone. The V call is TRBV27, the J call TRBJ1-1; D ambiguous. CDR1 and CDR2 from the germline V gene are MNHEY and SMNVEV (reference sequence). V was clipped by 6 bases and J by 2 bases, with 7 bases between them. The CDR3 is made up of 12 amino acids. The chain's CDR3 is CASRRTNTEAFF. The CDR3 DNA sequence: TGTGCCAGCAGAAGAACTAACACTGAAGCTTTCTTT.

The chain combines TRBV25-1 with TRBJ1-1; TRBD1 matches at 7 bases. The germline V gene encodes CDR1 MGHDK and CDR2 SYGVNS. V gave up 6 bases and J gave up 8 bases; unmatched junction bases: 6. The CDR3 spans 12 residues. DNA of the CDR3: TGTGCCAGCAGGAAGGACAGGTTGGAAGCTTTCTTT. This gives the protein CASRKDRLEAFF.

The V gene is TRBV5-6, the J gene TRBJ1-2, with 8 nucleotides matching TRBD1. The CDR3 has 13 amino acids. Germline values: CDR1 SGHDT, CDR2 YYEEEE. After removal of 4 bases from V and 4 bases from J, the junction contained 3 bases not matched to a gene. Here the CDR3 DNA reads TGTGCCAGCAGCCTAGGGACAGGCTATGGCTACACCTTC. Translated, it gives CASSLGTGYGYTF.

This clone was picked up a small number of times. The chain employs TRBV7-3 and TRBJ2-7, with TRBD2 as a possible D gene (6 bases). CDR3 length equals 13 residues. The germline CDR1 and CDR2 sequences are SGHTA and FQGTGA. V lost 5 bases and J lost 3, with 11 bases in between. Here the CDR3 reads CASSRLTSYEQYV. CDR3 nucleotides: TGTGCCAGCAGCCGATTGACTAGCTACGAGCAGTACGTC.

This chain connects TRBV29-1 to TRBJ1-4; maybe TRBD1 (5 bases). V lost 3 bases and J lost 7, with 12 bases in between. This CDR3 contains 13 residues. CDR1 is SQVTM and CDR2 is ANQGSEA in the germline V gene. CDR3 region: CSVEAGRSEKLFF. CDR3 sequence (DNA): TGCAGCGTTGAGGCAGGGAGAAGTGAAAAACTGTTTTTT.

This clone was counted between two and nine times. This chain links TRBV4-1 with TRBJ1-4, with 8 bases identical to TRBD1. Germline CDR1 is MGHRA and CDR2 is YSYEKL. This CDR3 region has 17 residues. After removal of 3 bases from V and 1 base from J, the junction contained 7 bases not matched to a gene. The CDR3 nucleotides are TGCGCCAGCAGCCAGGACGTAGGACAGGGAACTAATGAAAAACTGTTTTTT. Translation: CASSQDVGQGTNEKLFF.

This chain links TRBV19 with TRBJ2-5; TRBD2 aligns across 11 bases. Germline CDR1 LNHDA, CDR2 SQIVND (reference sequence). With V trimmed by 5 bases and J by 3 bases, 8 bases remained unmatched. This CDR3 region has 16 residues. CDR3 in DNA: TGTGCCAGTAGTGTAACTAGCGGGGGCTTTAAAGAGACCCAGTACTTC. Its translation is CASSVTSGGFKETQYF.

This sequence joins TRBV9 and TRBJ2-1; TRBD2 aligns across 7 bases. This CDR3 region has 15 residues. Germline assignment: CDR1 SGDLS and CDR2 YYNGEE. The J segment lost 3 bases and the V segment lost 0 bases, leaving 3 bases of the junction unmatched. The CDR3 DNA sequence: TGTGCCAGCAGCGTAGATTGGACTAGCTACAATGAGCAGTTCTTC. Translated, it gives CASSVDWTSYNEQFF.